These T cell receptor beta chains were read from a single sample in a study of brain T cells in children with intractable seizures. The table came from immunoSEQ multiplex PCR; TCRdb's copy has only in-frame clones and leaves some out. The data show under 150,000 clones, with roughly 92% seen just once and about 3.8% held by the top ten. Material: peripheral blood, obtained at surgery. The receptor source for this set is a boy younger than two with hemimegalencephaly and intractable seizures. Each CDR3 is given with its conserved first and last residue. D genes are given only for firm matches. Size is omitted from some rows. Given values are once, few, many or a class for expanded clones.

j_call v_call clone_size d_call cdr3_nt cdr3_aa
TRBJ2-6 TRBV19 - TRBD2 TGTGCCAGTGCTAGCGGGGGGACCTCTGGGGCCAACGTCCTGACTTTC CASASGGTSGANVLTF
TRBJ2-2 TRBV5-4 - - TGTGCCAGCAAGGGACAACTGAACACCGGGGAGCTGTTTTTT CASKGQLNTGELFF
TRBJ1-2 TRBV19 - - TGTGCCAGTCTCCGGAGGTGGGCCTCTAAGGGCTACACCTTC CASLRRWASKGYTF
TRBJ1-1 TRBV5-1 once - TGCGCCAGCAGCTTGGGGGCAGGGACGGATGAAGCTTTCTTT CASSLGAGTDEAFF
TRBJ2-7 TRBV6-5 - - TGTGCCAGCAGTTACGCGGGACAGTACGAGCAGTACTTC CASSYAGQYEQYF
TRBJ2-1 TRBV19 - TRBD2 TGTGCCAGTAGTAAAGGACTAGCGATAAATGAGCAGTTCTTC CASSKGLAINEQFF
TRBJ2-5 TRBV28 - - TGTGCCAGCAGTTTTGGCGGAATCTCACAAGAGACCCAGTACTTC CASSFGGISQETQYF
TRBJ2-2 TRBV7-2 - - TGTGCCAGCAGCTTAGTTGCAAACACCGGGGAGCTGTTTTTT CASSLVANTGELFF
TRBJ2-3 TRBV6-5 - - TGTGCCAGCAGTTACGTACCCACAGATACGCAGTATTTT CASSYVPTDTQYF
TRBJ1-5 TRBV28 - - TGTGCCAGCAGACCCTGGCGGGTATCGGATAGCAATCAGCCCCAGCATTTT CASRPWRVSDSNQPQHF
TRBJ2-1 TRBV9 - - TGTGCCAGCAGCCCAGACGGCCGGGACTACAATGAGCAGTTCTTC CASSPDGRDYNEQFF
TRBJ2-1 TRBV11-2 - - TGTGCCAGCAGCCGCGGGGCAGGGTGGTATGAGCAGTTCTTC CASSRGAGWYEQFF
TRBJ2-5 TRBV5-8 once - TGTGCCAGCAGCTTCCTATCCCACCAAGAGACCCAGTACTTC CASSFLSHQETQYF
TRBJ2-7 TRBV18 - TRBD2 TGTGCCAGCTCACCACTAGCGGGAGGGCCTGGCGACGAGCAGTACTTC CASSPLAGGPGDEQYF
TRBJ2-5 TRBV7-8 - - TGTGCCAGCAGCTTAGAAGTAGAGTTTATGGAGACCCAGTACTTC CASSLEVEFMETQYF
TRBJ2-1 TRBV6-6 - TRBD2 TGTGCCAGCAGTAAACCCGGGACTAGCGAAGCGACGCAGTTCTTC CASSKPGTSEATQFF
TRBJ2-2 TRBV5-1 - - TGCGCCAGCAGCTTGAAGGGGGAGCTGTTTTTT CASSLKGELFF
TRBJ1-1 TRBV5-1 - - TGCGCCAGCAGCCTTGGGACAGAAGCTTTCTTT CASSLGTEAFF
TRBJ2-3 TRBV7-2 - - TGTGCCAGCAGCTTATTCGGGGTGAGGGTCACAGATACGCAGTATTTT CASSLFGVRVTDTQYF
TRBJ2-2 TRBV28 - - TGTGCCAGCAGTTCTAGGAACAGGGACGGGGAGCTGTTTTTT CASSSRNRDGELFF
TRBJ1-2 TRBV4-2 once TRBD1 TGTGCCAGCAGCCAAGGTTCCGGGACAGGGGGCGCAGGATACTATGGCTACACCTTC CASSQGSGTGGAGYYGYTF
TRBJ1-1 TRBV21-1 few - TGTGCCAGCAAGGACGATGACGAAGGGACTGAAGCTTTCTTT CASKDDDEGTEAFF
TRBJ2-5 TRBV11-3 - - TGTGCCAGCAGCTCCAGGGTTGGACAAGAGACCCAGTACTTC CASSSRVGQETQYF